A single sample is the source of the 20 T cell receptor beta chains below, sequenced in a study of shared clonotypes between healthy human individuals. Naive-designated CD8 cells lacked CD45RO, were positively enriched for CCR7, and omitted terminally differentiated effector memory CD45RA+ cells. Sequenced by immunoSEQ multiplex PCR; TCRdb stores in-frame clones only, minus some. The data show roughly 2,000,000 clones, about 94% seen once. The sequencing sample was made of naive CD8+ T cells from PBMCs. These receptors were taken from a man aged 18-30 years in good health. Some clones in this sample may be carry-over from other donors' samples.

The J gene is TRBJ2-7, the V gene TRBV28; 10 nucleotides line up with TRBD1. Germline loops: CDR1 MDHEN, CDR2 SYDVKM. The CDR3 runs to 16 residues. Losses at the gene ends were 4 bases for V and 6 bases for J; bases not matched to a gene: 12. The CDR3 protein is CASSSDLARDRGEQYF. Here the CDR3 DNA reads TGTGCCAGCAGTTCCGACTTAGCACGGGACAGGGGCGAGCAGTACTTC.

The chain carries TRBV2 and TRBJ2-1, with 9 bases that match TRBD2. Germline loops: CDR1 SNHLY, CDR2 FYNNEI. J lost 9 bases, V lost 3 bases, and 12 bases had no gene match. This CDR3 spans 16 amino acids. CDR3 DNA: TGTGCCAGCAGTGATGGGCTAGCGGGATTTGTTACTGAGCAGTTCTTC. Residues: CASSDGLAGFVTEQFF.

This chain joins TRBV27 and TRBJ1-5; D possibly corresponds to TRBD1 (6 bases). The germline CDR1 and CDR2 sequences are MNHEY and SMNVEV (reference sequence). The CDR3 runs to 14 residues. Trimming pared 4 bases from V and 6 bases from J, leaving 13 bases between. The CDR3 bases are TGTGCCAGCAGTTCTGGGGGGGCGGGTCAGCCCCAGCATTTT. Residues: CASSSGGAGQPQHF.

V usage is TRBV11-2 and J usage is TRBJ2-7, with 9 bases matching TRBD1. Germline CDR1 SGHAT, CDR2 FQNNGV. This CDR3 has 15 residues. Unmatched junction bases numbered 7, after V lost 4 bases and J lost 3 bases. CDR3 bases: TGTGCCAGCAGCTCCCGGGACAGGGATCTCTACGAGCAGTACTTC. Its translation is CASSSRDRDLYEQYF.

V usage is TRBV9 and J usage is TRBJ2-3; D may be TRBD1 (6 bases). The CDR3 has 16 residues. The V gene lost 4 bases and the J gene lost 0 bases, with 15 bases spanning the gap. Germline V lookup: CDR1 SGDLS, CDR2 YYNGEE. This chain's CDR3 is CASSPTGQSSTDTQYF. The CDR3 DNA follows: TGTGCCAGCAGCCCTACAGGGCAGTCTAGCACAGATACGCAGTATTTT.

CDR3 sequence reads: CATTTKNRGGNEQYF. CDR3 DNA sequence: TGTGCCACCACGACCAAGAACAGGGGTGGCAACGAGCAGTACTTC. The chain employs TRBV6-5 and TRBJ2-7, with 7 bases aligning to TRBD1. J was trimmed by 5 bases and V by 10 bases; bases with no gene match: 17. Germline CDR1 reads MNHEY; CDR2 reads SVGAGI. The length of the CDR3 is 15 residues.

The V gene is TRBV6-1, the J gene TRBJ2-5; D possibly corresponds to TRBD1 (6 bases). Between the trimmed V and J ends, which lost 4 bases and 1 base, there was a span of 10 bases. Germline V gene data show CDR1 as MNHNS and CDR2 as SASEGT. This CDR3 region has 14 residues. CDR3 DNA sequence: TGTGCCAGCAGTGTGGGACAAGGCCAAGAGACCCAGTACTTC. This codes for CASSVGQGQETQYF.

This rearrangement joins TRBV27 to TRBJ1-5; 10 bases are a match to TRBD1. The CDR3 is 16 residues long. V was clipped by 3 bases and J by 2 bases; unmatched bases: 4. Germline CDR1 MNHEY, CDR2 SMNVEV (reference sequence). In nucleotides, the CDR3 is TGTGCCAGCAGTTTCTCCGGGACAGGGGGCAATCAGCCCCAGCATTTT. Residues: CASSFSGTGGNQPQHF.

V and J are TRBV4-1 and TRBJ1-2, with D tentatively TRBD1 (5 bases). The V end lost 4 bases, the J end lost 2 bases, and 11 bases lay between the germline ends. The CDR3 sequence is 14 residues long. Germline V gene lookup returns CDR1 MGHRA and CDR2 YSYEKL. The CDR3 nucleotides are TGCGCCAGCAGCCCGGGACGGGAAAACTATGGCTACACCTTC. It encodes CASSPGRENYGYTF.

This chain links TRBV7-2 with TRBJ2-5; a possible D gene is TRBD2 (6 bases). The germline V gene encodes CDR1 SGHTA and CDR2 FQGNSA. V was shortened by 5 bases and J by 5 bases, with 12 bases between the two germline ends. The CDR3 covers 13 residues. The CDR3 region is CASSPWRVETQYF. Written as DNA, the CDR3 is TGTGCCAGCAGCCCTTGGAGGGTGGAGACCCAGTACTTC.

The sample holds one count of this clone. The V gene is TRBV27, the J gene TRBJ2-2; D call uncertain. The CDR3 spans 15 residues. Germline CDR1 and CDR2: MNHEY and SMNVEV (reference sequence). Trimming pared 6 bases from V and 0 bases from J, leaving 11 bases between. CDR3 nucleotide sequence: TGTGCCAGCAGGGAGACGCGCACGAACACCGGGGAGCTGTTTTTT. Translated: CASRETRTNTGELFF.

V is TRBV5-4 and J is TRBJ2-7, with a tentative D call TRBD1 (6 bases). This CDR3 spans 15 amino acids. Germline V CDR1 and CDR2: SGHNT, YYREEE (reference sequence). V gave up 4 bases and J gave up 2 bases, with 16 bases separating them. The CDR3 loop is CASSPTGHRPYEQYF. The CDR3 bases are TGTGCCAGCAGCCCAACGGGACACAGGCCCTACGAGCAGTACTTC.

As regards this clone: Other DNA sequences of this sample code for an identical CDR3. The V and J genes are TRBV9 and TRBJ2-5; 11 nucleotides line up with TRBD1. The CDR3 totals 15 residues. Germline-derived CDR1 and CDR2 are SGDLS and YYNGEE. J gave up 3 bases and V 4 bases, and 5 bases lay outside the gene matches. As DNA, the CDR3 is TGTGCCAGCAGCACCCGGGACAGGGGGGAAGAGACCCAGTACTTC. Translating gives CASSTRDRGEETQYF. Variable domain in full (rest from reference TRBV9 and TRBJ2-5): DSGVTQTPKHLITATGQRVTLRCSPRSGDLSVYWYQQSLDQGLQFLIQYYNGEERAKGNILERFSAQQFPDLHSELNLSSLELGDSALYFCASSTRDRGEETQYFGPGTRLLVL.

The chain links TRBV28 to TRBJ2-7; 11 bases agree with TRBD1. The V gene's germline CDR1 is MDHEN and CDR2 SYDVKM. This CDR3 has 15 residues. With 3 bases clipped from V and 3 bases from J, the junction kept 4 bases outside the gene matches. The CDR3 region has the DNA TGTGCCAGCAGTTTCGCGGGACAGGGGGTCTACGAGCAGTACTTC. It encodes CASSFAGQGVYEQYF.

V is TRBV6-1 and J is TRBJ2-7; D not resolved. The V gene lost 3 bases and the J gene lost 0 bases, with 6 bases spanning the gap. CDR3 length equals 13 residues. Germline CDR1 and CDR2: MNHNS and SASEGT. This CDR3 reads CASSDKGSYEQYF. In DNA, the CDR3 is TGTGCCAGCAGTGACAAGGGCTCCTACGAGCAGTACTTC.

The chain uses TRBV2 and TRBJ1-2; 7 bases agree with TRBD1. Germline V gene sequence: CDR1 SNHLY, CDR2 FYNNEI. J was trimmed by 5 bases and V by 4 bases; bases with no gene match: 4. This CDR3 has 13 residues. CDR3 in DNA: TGTGCCAGCAGTGGGGGGGACAGTTATGGCTACACCTTC. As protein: CASSGGDSYGYTF. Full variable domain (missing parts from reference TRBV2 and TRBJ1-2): EPEVTQTPSHQVTQMGQEVILRCVPISNHLYFYWYRQILGQKVEFLVSFYNNEISEKSEIFDDQFSVERPDGSNFTLKIRSTKLEDSAMYFCASSGGDSYGYTFGSGTRLTVV.

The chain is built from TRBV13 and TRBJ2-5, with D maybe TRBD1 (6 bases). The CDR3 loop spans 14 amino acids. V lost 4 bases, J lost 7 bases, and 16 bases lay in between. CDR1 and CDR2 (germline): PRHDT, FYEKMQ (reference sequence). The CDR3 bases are TGTGCCAGCAGCTCCCCCGGGACATCGGGGACCCAGTACTTC. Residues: CASSSPGTSGTQYF.

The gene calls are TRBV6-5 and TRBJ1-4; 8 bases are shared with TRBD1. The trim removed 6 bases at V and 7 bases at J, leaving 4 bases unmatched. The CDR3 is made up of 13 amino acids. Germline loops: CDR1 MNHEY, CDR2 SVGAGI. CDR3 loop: CASRADRGEKLFF. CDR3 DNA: TGTGCCAGCAGAGCCGACAGGGGTGAAAAACTGTTTTTT.

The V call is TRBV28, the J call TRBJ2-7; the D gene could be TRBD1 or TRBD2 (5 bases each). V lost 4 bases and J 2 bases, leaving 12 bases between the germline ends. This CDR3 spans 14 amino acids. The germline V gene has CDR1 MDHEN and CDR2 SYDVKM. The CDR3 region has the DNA TGTGCCAGCAGTTCCTATCGGGGCACCTACGAGCAGTACTTC. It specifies CASSSYRGTYEQYF.

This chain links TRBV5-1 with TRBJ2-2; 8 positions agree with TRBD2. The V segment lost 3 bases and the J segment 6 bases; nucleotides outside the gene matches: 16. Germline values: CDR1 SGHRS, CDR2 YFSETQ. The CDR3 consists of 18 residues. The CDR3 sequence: CASSSSLAGLAGSGELFF. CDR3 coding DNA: TGCGCCAGCAGCTCCTCTCTAGCGGGCCTGGCGGGATCCGGGGAGCTGTTTTTT.